This TCR beta chain stems from a study of technical replicates of blood from a handful of donors. V was trimmed by 4 bases and J by 6 bases, leaving 11 bases between them. Germline values: CDR1 LGHNA, CDR2 YNFKEQ. The CDR3 is made up of 13 amino acids. The repertoire was sequenced with immunoSEQ multiplex PCR; TCRdb's copy has only in-frame clones and lacks some. The table records tens of thousands of clones, 95% to 98% of them present only once. The origin of this receptor is a human donor in good health. V usage is TRBV4-2 and J usage is TRBJ2-3; the D is unclear. The sample was T cells isolated from PBMCs. The CDR3 DNA is TGTGCCAGCAGCCCCAACAGTCCGGATACGCAGTATTTT. It yields the protein CASSPNSPDTQYF.